A selection of T cell receptor beta chains follows, all from one sample in a study of a mutant IDH1 vaccine in newly diagnosed glioma. Libraries were prepared by immunoSEQ multiplex PCR; TCRdb keeps only in-frame clonotypes and omits some of them. The table records 85,000 to 100,000 clones, just under 80% of them present only once. The sample here was PBMCs, taken from a glioma patient treated with radiotherapy, temozolomide or both. Receptors were obtained from a man in his forties or fifties with glioma. The CDR3 runs from the conserved cysteine through the conserved F or W. A D gene is named only where the DNA matches it firmly. Not all rows give a size; the values are once, few, many and, for expanded clones, a class.

clone_size j_call d_call v_call cdr3_nt cdr3_aa
. TRBJ2-2 . TRBV19 TGTGCCAGTAGTAGATCCGGGACGGACACCGGGGAGCTGTTTTTT CASSRSGTDTGELFF
. TRBJ1-5 . TRBV6-6 TGTGCCAGCAGTTACCCCTCGGGGGGAGCGGCGCCCCAGCATTTT CASSYPSGGAAPQHF
. TRBJ2-3 TRBD2 TRBV4-2 TGTGCCAGCAGCCAAGACAGCGGGAGAGGCACAGATACGCAGTATTTT CASSQDSGRGTDTQYF
. TRBJ2-7 . TRBV6-5 TGTGCCAGCAGCTCAGACTCCGCCTACGAGCAGTACTTC CASSSDSAYEQYF
. TRBJ2-7 TRBD2 TRBV15 TGTGCCACCAGCAGAGGGCATGGTAATAGCGGGAGGTACGAGCAGTACTTC CATSRGHGNSGRYEQYF
. TRBJ1-1 . TRBV14 TGTGCCAGCAGCCAAGGCCTCGCCTGGGGCGACACTGAAGCTTTCTTT CASSQGLAWGDTEAFF
. TRBJ2-5 TRBD1 TRBV30 TGTGCCTGGACTCGGACAGGGCCTCAAGAGACCCAGTACTTC CAWTRTGPQETQYF
. TRBJ2-7 . TRBV5-4 TGTGCCAGCAGCTCCGGACCCTTACCCTACGAGCAGTACTTC CASSSGPLPYEQYF
. TRBJ2-2 TRBD2 TRBV5-6 TGTGCCAGCAGCCGGACTCCGGGACTAGCTAACACCGGGGAGCTGTTTTTT CASSRTPGLANTGELFF
. TRBJ1-3 . TRBV6-1 TGTGCCAGCTCTATGACGGTCTCTGGAAACACCATATATTTT CASSMTVSGNTIYF
. TRBJ2-3 TRBD2 TRBV14 TGTGCCAGCAGCCAAGATTCTAGCGGGACCGGTGATACGCAGTATTTT CASSQDSSGTGDTQYF
once TRBJ2-7 TRBD1 TRBV27 TGTGCCAGCAGACGACAGGGGGCAGGGGAGCAGTACTTC CASRRQGAGEQYF
. TRBJ2-7 . TRBV5-6 TGTGCCAGCAGCGGCTCCTTTGGCGAGCAGTACTTC CASSGSFGEQYF
. TRBJ1-1 . TRBV6-5 TGTGCCAGCAGTTACCGGTCGGCAGGGAGGATTCAAGCTTTCTTT CASSYRSAGRIQAFF
. TRBJ2-5 TRBD2 TRBV5-1 TGCGCCAGCAGCCTCGTAGCGGGAGGGCCAGAAGAGACCCAGTACTTC CASSLVAGGPEETQYF
few TRBJ2-1 TRBD2 TRBV5-6 TGTGCCAGCAGTTACAACGGGGGGATGGTCTACAATGAGCAGTTCTTC CASSYNGGMVYNEQFF
. TRBJ2-4 TRBD2 TRBV7-2 TGTGCCAGCAGCCGCACCGGGACTAGCGGGAGTACCAAAAACATTCAGTACTTC CASSRTGTSGSTKNIQYF
. TRBJ2-1 . TRBV5-1 TGCGCCAGCAGCTTGGGCGGTGCAGGCCCCTACAATGAGCAGTTCTTC CASSLGGAGPYNEQFF
. TRBJ1-5 TRBD1 TRBV18 TGTGCCAGCTCACCGACAGGGGAGGTCAATCAGCCCCAGCATTTT CASSPTGEVNQPQHF
. TRBJ1-5 . TRBV4-3 TGCGCCAGCAGCCAAGATAGGGGACGTCAGCCCCAGCATTTT CASSQDRGRQPQHF
once TRBJ2-5 TRBD2 TRBV25-1 TGTGCCAGCGGGGCTCCAGGACTAGAGGAGACCCAGTACTTC CASGAPGLEETQYF
. TRBJ2-1 TRBD2 TRBV29-1 TGCAGCGTTGGACTAGCGGGAGGGGAGGAGCAGTTCTTC CSVGLAGGEEQFF
. TRBJ2-5 . TRBV6-6 TGTGCCAGCAGTTACACAGAGACCCAGTACTTC CASSYTETQYF
once TRBJ1-4 . TRBV18 TGTGCCAGCTCACCAGGAAGTGCAACTAATGAAAAACTGTTTTTT CASSPGSATNEKLFF
. TRBJ1-5 . TRBV2 TGTGCCAGCAGTGGGCAGACTTATCAGCCCCAGCATTTT CASSGQTYQPQHF
. TRBJ2-7 . TRBV4-3 TGCGCCAGCAGCCAGGGGCAGGGTCTGCCTTGGGAGCAGTACTTC CASSQGQGLPWEQYF
. TRBJ2-7 TRBD2 TRBV5-4 TGTGCCAGCAGCTTGGCCGGGACTAGCCGCTACGAGCAGTACTTC CASSLAGTSRYEQYF
few TRBJ2-1 . TRBV4-3 TGCGCCAGCAGCCAAGATTGGCAGGGTTGGAATGAGCAGTTCTTC CASSQDWQGWNEQFF
. TRBJ2-7 . TRBV9 TGTGCCAGCAGCCTCCGGACCGGGGTGGGGTACGAGCAGTACTTC CASSLRTGVGYEQYF
once TRBJ2-6 . TRBV7-6 TGTGCCAGCAGCTTAGAACCTGGGGCCAACGTCCTGACTTTC CASSLEPGANVLTF
. TRBJ1-4 TRBD1 TRBV5-1 TGCGCCAGCAGCTTGATTGGGGGCTGGCGGACAGGGGTAAGTGAAAAACTGTTTTTT CASSLIGGWRTGVSEKLFF
few TRBJ2-7 . TRBV18 TGTGCCAGCTCACCACCAGTGGACTCCTACGAGCAGTACTTC CASSPPVDSYEQYF
. TRBJ1-4 . TRBV29-1 TGCAGCGTTCGCACAGATAATGAAAAACTGTTTTTT CSVRTDNEKLFF
. TRBJ2-5 . TRBV6-5 TGTGCCAGCAGTTACGAAGTCAGACGAGAGACCCAGTACTTC CASSYEVRRETQYF
. TRBJ2-2 TRBD1 TRBV11-2 TGTGCCGCCGGGAAGGGGGCAAACACCGGGGAGCTGTTTTTT CAAGKGANTGELFF
. TRBJ2-6 TRBD1 TRBV18 TGTGCCAGCTCACCGTCTCTCGGACAGGGGAATAGCTCTGGGGCCAACGTCCTGACTTTC CASSPSLGQGNSSGANVLTF
. TRBJ1-5 . TRBV7-3 TGTGCCAGCAGCTTAGGTCCGGGACAGCCCCAGCATTTT CASSLGPGQPQHF
. TRBJ2-3 . TRBV9 TGTGCCAGCAGCCCCCTGCTCAGGACAGGGAGGGCGTCAGATACGCAGTATTTT CASSPLLRTGRASDTQYF
. TRBJ2-7 TRBD1 TRBV29-1 TGCAGCGTTGAGGGTGGGACAGAAGTCTACGAGCAGTACTTC CSVEGGTEVYEQYF
few TRBJ1-5 . TRBV30 TGTGCCGGGGGCGGGGCGGCTCGGAATCAGCCCCAGCATTTT CAGGGAARNQPQHF
. TRBJ2-7 . TRBV10-3 TGTGCCATCAGTGAGTCCCGGGCCGTGGAGTACGAGCAGTACTTC CAISESRAVEYEQYF
. TRBJ2-5 TRBD2 TRBV7-2 TGTGCCAGCAGCCAAGAGCGGGGGGACCAAGAGACCCAGTACTTC CASSQERGDQETQYF
. TRBJ2-5 TRBD2 TRBV7-8 TGTGCCAGCAGCTTGGTCGGGGGGGATCAAGAGACCCAGTACTTC CASSLVGGDQETQYF
. TRBJ2-6 . TRBV4-3 TGCGCCAGCAGCCAAGGGGGTGTCTCTGGGGCCAACGTCCTGACTTTC CASSQGGVSGANVLTF
. TRBJ1-2 . TRBV7-9 TGTGCCAGCAGCTTAGTGGGGGTGGACTATGGCTACACCTTC CASSLVGVDYGYTF